The entry that follows covers one TCR beta chain sequence. The source of the sample is a study of neurological immune-mediated disorders. Every sequencing run generated over 180 million TCR-beta sequences from 15-18 subjects. TCRdb itself ran the 5' RACE reads through MiXCR, one entry per CDR3 protein. The repertoire holds some 87,000 distinct CDR3 sequences, 13% seen once, with approximately 5% in the top ten. CDR1 is SEHNR, CDR2 FQNEAQ, per germline (reference sequence). Trimming shortened V by 5 bases and J by 3 bases, and 14 bases separated the two germline ends. CDR3 length: 14 residues. Described time point: longitudinal time-point 2.

The gene calls are TRBV7-9 and TRBJ2-7; the D gene is possibly TRBD1 (6 bases). Sequencing was performed on PBMCs. The sequence derives from a female donor with HTLV-1-associated myelopathy (HAM/TSP). CDR3 sequence reads: CASSRQDTFYEQYF. The CDR3 DNA reads as TGTGCCAGCAGCCGACAGGACACTTTCTACGAGCAGTACTTC.